The sample holds a few counts of the clone carrying this TCR beta chain. Its antigen is currently unknown. This sample stems from a study of T-cell memory formation after mild COVID-19. Study details: TCR clustering was largely donor specific.

MiXCR, run by TCRdb on the 5' RACE reads, gives a single entry per CDR3 protein. The sample has around 110,000 distinct CDR3 sequences, about an eighth seen once. Study-wide points: Clones that contracted from day 15 to 85 had balanced CD4/CD8; later expanders were CD4+ biased. Shrinking CD4+ clones resided mostly in CM and EM, and CD8+ ones in EMRA.

The receptor was isolated from an adult woman who had mild COVID-19 (a few samples of this study predate the infection). Cell type and time point are not known. Sequenced sample: PBMCs or a T cell subset sorted from them (not recorded which).

In nucleotides, the CDR3 is TGTGCCTGGAGTGCAGGGGCTGGGGCCAACGTCCTGACTTTC. Amino acids: CAWSAGAGANVLTF. The J gene is TRBJ2-6, the V gene TRBV30; tentative D call: TRBD1 (6 bases). V shed 1 base and J shed 2 bases, with 6 bases lying between them. The germline V gene has CDR1 GTSNPN and CDR2 SVGIG (reference sequence). This CDR3 is 14 amino acids long.